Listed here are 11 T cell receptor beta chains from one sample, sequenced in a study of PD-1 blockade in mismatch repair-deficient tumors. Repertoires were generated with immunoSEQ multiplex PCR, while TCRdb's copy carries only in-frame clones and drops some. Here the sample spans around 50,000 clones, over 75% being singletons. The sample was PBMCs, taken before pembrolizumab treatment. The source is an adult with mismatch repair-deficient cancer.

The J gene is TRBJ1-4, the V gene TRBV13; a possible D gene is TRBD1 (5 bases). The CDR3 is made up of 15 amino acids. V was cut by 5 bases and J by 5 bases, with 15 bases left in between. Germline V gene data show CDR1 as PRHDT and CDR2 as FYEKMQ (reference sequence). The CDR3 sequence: CASSPGTQVNEKLFF. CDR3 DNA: TGTGCCAGCAGCCCCGGGACCCAAGTAAATGAAAAACTGTTTTTT.

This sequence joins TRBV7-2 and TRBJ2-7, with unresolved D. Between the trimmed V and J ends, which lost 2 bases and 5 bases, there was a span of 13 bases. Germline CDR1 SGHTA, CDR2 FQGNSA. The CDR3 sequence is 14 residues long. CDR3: CASSLQFRAHEQYF. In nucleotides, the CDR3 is TGTGCCAGCAGCTTACAGTTTCGAGCTCACGAGCAGTACTTC.

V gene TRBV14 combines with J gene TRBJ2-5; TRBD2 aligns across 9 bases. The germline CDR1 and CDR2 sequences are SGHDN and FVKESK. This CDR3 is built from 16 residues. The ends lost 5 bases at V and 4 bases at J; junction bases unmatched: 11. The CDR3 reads CASSSISGRSRETQYF. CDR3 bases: TGTGCCAGCAGCTCGATTAGCGGGAGATCGAGAGAGACCCAGTACTTC.

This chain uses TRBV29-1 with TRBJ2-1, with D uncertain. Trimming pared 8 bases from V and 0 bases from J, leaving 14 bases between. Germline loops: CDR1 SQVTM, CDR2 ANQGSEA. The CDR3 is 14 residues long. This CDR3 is CSTTGSSSYNEQFF. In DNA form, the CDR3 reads TGCAGCACTACGGGCAGCAGCTCCTACAATGAGCAGTTCTTC.

This chain's CDR3 is CASSPGGEKLFF. In DNA, the CDR3 is TGTGCCAGCAGCCCAGGGGGTGAAAAACTGTTTTTT. The chain links TRBV25-1 to TRBJ1-4; TRBD1 matches 7 bases. The germline CDR1 and CDR2 sequences are MGHDK and SYGVNS. CDR3 length equals 12 residues. V was clipped by 6 bases and J by 7 bases; unmatched bases: 2.

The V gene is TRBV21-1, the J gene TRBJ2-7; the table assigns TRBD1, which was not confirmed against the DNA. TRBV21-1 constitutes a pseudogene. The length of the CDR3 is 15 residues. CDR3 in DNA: TGTGCCAGCAGCAAAGCCGTACAGGGGGCCTACGAGCAGTACTTC. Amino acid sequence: CASSKAVQGAYEQYF.

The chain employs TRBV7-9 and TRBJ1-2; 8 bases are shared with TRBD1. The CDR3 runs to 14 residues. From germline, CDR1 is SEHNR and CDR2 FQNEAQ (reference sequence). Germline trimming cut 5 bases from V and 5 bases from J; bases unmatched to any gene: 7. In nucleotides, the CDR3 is TGTGCCAGCAGCCCCGGACAGGGCAAATATGGCTACACCTTC. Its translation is CASSPGQGKYGYTF.

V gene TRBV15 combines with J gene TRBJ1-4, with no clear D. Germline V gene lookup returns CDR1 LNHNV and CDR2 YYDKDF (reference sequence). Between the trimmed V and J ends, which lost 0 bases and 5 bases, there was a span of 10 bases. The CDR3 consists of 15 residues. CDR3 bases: TGTGCCACCAGCAGAGATTTGTCGGACAATGAAAAACTGTTTTTT. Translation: CATSRDLSDNEKLFF.

The CDR3 DNA follows: TGTGCCAGCAGCCCGACGTTTGGGCCCCAGGACAGCGGCTACACCTTC. Encoded protein: CASSPTFGPQDSGYTF. The J gene is TRBJ1-2, the V gene TRBV16; a weak D match, TRBD1 (6 bases). Trimming shortened V by 4 bases and J by 8 bases, and 23 bases separated the two germline ends. Germline V gives CDR1 KGHSY, CDR2 FQNENV. The CDR3 consists of 16 residues.

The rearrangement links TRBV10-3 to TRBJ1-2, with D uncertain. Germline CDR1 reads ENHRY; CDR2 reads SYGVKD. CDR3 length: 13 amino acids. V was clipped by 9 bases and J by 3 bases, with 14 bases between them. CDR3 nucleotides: TGTGCCATAGGCTCAGGACTTGACTATGGCTACACCTTC. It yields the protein CAIGSGLDYGYTF.

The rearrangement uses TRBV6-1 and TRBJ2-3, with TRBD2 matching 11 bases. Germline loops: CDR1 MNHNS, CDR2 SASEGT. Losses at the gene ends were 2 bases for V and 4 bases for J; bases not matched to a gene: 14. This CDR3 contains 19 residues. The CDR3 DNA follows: TGTGCCAGCAGTGAAATTAGCGGGAGGGCCCTTATTCAAGCAGATACGCAGTATTTT. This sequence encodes CASSEISGRALIQADTQYF.